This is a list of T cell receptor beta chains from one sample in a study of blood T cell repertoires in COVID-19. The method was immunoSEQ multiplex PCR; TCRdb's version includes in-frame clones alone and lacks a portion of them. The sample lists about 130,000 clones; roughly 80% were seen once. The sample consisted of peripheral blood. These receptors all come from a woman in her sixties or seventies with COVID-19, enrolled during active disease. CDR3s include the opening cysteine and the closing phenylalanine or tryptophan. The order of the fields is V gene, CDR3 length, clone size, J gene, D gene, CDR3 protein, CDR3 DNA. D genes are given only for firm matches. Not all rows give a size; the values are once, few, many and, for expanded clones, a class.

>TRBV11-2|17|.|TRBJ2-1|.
CASSPKGGGTGYNEQFF
TGTGCCAGCAGCCCTAAGGGGGGGGGAACTGGTTACAATGAGCAGTTCTTC
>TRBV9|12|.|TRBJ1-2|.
CASSVGEYGYTF
TGTGCCAGCAGCGTAGGGGAGTATGGCTACACCTTC
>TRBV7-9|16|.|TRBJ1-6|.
CASSGLGGSSNSPLHF
TGTGCCAGCAGCGGCCTTGGCGGGAGCTCAAATTCACCCCTCCACTTT
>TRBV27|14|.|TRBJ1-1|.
CASMGLGLNTEAFF
TGTGCCAGCATGGGCCTCGGCCTCAACACTGAAGCTTTCTTT
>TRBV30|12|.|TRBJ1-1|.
CAWNGDNTEAFF
TGTGCCTGGAACGGGGATAACACTGAAGCTTTCTTT
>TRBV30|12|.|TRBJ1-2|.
CAWMEGSYGYTF
TGTGCCTGGATGGAGGGCAGCTATGGCTACACCTTC
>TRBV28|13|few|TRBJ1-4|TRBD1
CAGQGGINEKLFF
TGTGCGGGACAGGGGGGGATAAATGAAAAACTGTTTTTT
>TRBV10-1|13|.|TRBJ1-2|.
CASSESGGEGYTF
TGCGCCAGCAGTGAGTCGGGGGGTGAAGGCTACACCTTC
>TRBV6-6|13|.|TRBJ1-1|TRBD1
CASSRTGFTEAFF
TGTGCCAGCAGCAGGACAGGGTTCACTGAAGCTTTCTTT
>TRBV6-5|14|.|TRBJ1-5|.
CASSRTGGDQPQHF
TGTGCCAGCAGTAGGACGGGAGGGGATCAGCCCCAGCATTTT
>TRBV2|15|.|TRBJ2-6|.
CASSDWSSGANVLTF
TGTGCCAGCAGTGACTGGAGTTCTGGGGCCAACGTCCTGACTTTC
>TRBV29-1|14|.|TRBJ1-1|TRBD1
CSVEDPGTGAKAFF
TGCAGCGTTGAAGATCCCGGGACAGGGGCAAAAGCTTTCTTT
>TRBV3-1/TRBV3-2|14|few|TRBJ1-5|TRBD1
CASSHGQGNQPQHF
TGTGCCAGCAGCCACGGACAGGGGAATCAGCCCCAGCATTTT
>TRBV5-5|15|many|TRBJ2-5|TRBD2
CASSFGGLALETQYF
TGTGCCAGCAGCTTCGGGGGACTAGCTTTAGAGACCCAGTACTTC
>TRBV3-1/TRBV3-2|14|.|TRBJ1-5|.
CASSQGAVNQPQHF
TGTGCCAGCAGCCAAGGGGCAGTTAATCAGCCCCAGCATTTT
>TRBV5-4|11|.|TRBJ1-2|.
CASSLGQALTF
TGTGCCAGCAGCTTGGGCCAGGCGCTCACCTTC
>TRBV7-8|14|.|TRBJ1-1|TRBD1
CASSLGQGRTEAFF
TGTGCCAGCAGCTTAGGACAGGGAAGGACTGAAGCTTTCTTT
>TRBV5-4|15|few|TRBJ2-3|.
CASSPGRGSTDTQYF
TGTGCCAGCAGCCCAGGTCGGGGGAGCACAGATACGCAGTATTTT
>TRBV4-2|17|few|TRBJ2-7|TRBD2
CASSHLPGLAGGYEQYF
TGTGCCAGCAGCCACTTACCGGGACTAGCGGGGGGCTACGAGCAGTACTTC
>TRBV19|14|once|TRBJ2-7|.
CASSLLPGSYEQYF
TGTGCCAGTAGCCTTCTCCCAGGCTCCTACGAGCAGTACTTC
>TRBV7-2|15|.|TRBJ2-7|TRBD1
CASSLGTGGSYEQYF
TGTGCCAGCAGCTTGGGGACAGGGGGCTCCTACGAGCAGTACTTC
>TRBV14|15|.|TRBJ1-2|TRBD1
CASLGDRGRRYGYTF
TGTGCCAGCTTAGGGGACAGGGGGCGGAGGTATGGCTACACCTTC
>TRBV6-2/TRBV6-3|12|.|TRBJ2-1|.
CASSYVEGEQFF
TGTGCCAGCAGTTACGTGGAGGGTGAGCAGTTCTTC
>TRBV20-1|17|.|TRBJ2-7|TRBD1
CSASGVGFDRATYEQYF
TGCAGTGCTAGTGGGGTGGGGTTCGACAGGGCGACCTACGAGCAGTACTTC
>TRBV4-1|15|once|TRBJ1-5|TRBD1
CASSQEIQGGQPQHF
TGCGCCAGCAGCCAAGAAATACAGGGGGGTCAGCCCCAGCATTTT
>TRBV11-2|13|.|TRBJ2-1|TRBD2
CASSSGEAGEQFF
TGTGCCAGCAGCTCCGGGGAAGCGGGGGAGCAGTTCTTC
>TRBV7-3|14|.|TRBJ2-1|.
CASSRGLQNNEQFF
TGTGCCAGCAGCCGAGGTCTCCAAAACAATGAGCAGTTCTTC
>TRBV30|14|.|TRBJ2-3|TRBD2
CAWRGLAGVDTQYF
TGTGCCTGGCGCGGACTAGCGGGGGTGGATACGCAGTATTTT